This record looks at one T cell receptor beta chain sequence and its context. The memory fraction was CD4+CD45RO+CD25- cells. Semi-nested PCR with Nested Universal Primer A followed constant-region reverse priming of full-length variable regions. Each CDR3 protein is one row after TCRdb ran MiXCR on the 5' RACE reads. This table has several thousand distinct CDR3 sequences, around 66% appearing once. The sequence came from a female donor with breast cancer. The sequencing sample was made of memory CD4+ T cells sorted from a lymph node. Subset indicated: memory CD4+ T cells, CD4+CD45RO+CD25-.

In DNA, the CDR3 is TGTGCCGCCCAGGGTGGGACAGGGAATTCGAACTATGGCTACACCTTC. Translated: CAAQGGTGNSNYGYTF. The V call is TRBV6-6, the J call TRBJ1-2; 9 bases are a match to TRBD1. The germline CDR1 and CDR2 sequences are MNHNY and SVGAGI (reference sequence). The junction had 15 bases not matched to a gene; V was cut back by 11 bases and J by 2 bases. The CDR3 is 16 residues long.